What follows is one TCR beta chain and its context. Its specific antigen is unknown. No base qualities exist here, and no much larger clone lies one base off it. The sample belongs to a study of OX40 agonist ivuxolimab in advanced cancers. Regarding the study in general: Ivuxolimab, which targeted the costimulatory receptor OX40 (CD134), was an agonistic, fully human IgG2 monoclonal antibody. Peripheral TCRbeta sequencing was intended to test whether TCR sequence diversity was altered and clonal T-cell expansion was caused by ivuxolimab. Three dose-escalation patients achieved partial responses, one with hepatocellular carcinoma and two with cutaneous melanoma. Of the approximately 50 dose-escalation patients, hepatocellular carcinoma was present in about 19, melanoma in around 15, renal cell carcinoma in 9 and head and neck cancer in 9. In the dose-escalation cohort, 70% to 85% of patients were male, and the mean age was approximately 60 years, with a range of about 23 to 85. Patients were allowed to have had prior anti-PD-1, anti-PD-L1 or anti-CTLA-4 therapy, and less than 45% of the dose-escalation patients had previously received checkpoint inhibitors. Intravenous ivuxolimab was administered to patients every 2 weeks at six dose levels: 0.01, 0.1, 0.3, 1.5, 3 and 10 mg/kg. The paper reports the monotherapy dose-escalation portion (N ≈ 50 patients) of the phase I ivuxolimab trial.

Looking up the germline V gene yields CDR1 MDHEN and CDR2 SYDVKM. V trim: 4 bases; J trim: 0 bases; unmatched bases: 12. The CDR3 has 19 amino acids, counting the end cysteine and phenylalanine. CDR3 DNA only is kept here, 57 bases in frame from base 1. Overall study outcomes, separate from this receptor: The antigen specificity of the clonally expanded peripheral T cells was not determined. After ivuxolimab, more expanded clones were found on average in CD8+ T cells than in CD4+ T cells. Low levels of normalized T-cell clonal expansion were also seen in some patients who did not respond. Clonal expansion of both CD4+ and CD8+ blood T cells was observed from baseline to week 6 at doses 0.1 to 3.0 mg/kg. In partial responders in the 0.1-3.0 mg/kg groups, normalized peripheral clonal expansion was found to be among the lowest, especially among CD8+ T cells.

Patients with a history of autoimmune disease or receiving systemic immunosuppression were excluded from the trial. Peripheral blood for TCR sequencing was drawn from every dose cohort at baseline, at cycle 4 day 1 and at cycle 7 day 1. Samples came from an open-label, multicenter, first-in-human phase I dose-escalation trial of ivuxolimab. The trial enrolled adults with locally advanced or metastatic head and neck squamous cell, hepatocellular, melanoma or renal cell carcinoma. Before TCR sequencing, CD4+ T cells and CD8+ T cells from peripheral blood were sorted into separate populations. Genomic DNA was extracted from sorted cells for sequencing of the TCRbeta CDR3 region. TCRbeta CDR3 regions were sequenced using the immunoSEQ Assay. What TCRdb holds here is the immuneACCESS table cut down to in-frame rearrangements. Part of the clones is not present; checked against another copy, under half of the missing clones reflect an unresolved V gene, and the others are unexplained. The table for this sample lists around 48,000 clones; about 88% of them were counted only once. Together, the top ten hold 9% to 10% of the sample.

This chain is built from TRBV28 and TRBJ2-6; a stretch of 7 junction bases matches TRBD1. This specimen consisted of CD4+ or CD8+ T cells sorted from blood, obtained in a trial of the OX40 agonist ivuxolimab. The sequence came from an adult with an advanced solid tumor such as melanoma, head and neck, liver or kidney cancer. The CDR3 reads CASSSVRTGAPSGANVLTF. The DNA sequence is TGTGCCAGCAGTTCTGTCCGGACAGGTGCCCCCTCTGGGGCCAACGTCCTGACTTTC.